This T cell receptor (beta chain) was sequenced in a study of blood T cell repertoires in COVID-19. About the research overall: Sites in the United States, Italy and Spain provided acute and convalescent COVID-19 samples.

TCRdb's table, derived via immunoSEQ multiplex PCR, lists solely in-frame clones and lacks some. This table holds around 200,000 clones, about 86% found once. The CDR3 has 14 residues. From germline, CDR1 is SGHDT and CDR2 YYEEEE. V shed 4 bases, J shed 10 bases, and the junction held 6 bases outside the gene matches. This chain connects TRBV5-6 to TRBJ1-6, with 9 bases identical to TRBD1. The receptor was derived from a woman between 25 and 40 years old who had been exposed to COVID-19. The sequenced material came from PBMCs or T cells enriched from blood (not recorded which). CDR3 nucleotide sequence: TGTGCCAGCAGCGGGGACAGGGCAATGTCACCCCTCCACTTT. Encoded protein: CASSGDRAMSPLHF.